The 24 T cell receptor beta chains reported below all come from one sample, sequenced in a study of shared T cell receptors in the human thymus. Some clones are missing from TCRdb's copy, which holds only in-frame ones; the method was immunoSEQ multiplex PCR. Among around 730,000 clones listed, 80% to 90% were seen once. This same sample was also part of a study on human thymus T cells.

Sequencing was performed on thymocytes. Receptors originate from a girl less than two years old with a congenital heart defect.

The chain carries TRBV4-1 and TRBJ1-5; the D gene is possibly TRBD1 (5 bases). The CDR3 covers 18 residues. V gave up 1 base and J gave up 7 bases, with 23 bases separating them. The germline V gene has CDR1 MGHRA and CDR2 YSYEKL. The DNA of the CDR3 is TGCGCCAGCAGCCAAGTTGAGACAGCAATCCCCATCGGGCAGCCCCAGCATTTT. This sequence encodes CASSQVETAIPIGQPQHF.

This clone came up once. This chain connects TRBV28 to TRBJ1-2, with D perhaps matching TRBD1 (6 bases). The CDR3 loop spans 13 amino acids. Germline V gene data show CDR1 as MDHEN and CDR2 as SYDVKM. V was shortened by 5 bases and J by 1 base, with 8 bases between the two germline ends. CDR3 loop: CASSTGFNYGYTF. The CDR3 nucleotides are TGTGCCAGCAGTACAGGGTTTAACTATGGCTACACCTTC.

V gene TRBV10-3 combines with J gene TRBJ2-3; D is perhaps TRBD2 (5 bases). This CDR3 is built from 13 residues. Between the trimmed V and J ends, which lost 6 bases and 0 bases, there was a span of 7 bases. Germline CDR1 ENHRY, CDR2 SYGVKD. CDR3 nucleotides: TGTGCCATCAGCAAGCGGAGCACAGATACGCAGTATTTT. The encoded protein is CAISKRSTDTQYF.

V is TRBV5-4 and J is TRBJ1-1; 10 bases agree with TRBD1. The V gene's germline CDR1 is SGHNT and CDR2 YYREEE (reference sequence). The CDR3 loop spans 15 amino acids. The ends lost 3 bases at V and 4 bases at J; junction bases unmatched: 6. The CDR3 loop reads CASSWDRGQSTEAFF. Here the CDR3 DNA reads TGTGCCAGCAGCTGGGACAGGGGACAGAGCACTGAAGCTTTCTTT. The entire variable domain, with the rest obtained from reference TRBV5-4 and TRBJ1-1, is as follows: ETGVTQSPTHLIKTRGQQVTLRCSSQSGHNTVSWYQQALGQGPQFIFQYYREEENGRGNFPPRFSGLQFPNYSSELNVNALELDDSALYLCASSWDRGQSTEAFFGQGTRLTVV.

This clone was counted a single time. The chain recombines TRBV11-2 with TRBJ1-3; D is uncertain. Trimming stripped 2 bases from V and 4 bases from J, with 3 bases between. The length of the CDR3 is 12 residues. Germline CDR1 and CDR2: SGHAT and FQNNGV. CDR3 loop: CASSLQGNTIYF. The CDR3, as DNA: TGTGCCAGCAGCTTACAAGGAAACACCATATATTTT.

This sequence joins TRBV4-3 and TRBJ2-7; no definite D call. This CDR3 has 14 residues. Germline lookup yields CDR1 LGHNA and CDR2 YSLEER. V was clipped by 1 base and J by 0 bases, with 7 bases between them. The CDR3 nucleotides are TGCGCCAGCAGCCAAGTGGAGTACTCCTACGAGCAGTACTTC. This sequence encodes CASSQVEYSYEQYF.

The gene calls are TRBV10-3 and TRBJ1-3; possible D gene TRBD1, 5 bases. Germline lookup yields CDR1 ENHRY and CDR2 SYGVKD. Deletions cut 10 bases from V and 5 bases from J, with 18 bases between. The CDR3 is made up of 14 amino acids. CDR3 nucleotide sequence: TGTGCCACGGCCGTCAAAGAGGACAGAAACACCATATATTTT. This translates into CATAVKEDRNTIYF.

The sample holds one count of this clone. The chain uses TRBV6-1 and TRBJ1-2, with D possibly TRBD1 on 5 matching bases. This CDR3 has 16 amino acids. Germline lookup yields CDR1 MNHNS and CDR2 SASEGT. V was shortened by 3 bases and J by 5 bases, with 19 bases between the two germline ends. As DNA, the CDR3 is TGTGCCAGCAGTGAGCACGGAGGGTGCCAGGGTTATGGCTACACCTTC. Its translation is CASSEHGGCQGYGYTF.

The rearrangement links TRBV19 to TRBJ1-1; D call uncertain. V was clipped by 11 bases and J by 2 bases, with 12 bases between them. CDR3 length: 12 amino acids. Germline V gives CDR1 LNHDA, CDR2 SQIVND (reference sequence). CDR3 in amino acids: CASWQVNTEAFF. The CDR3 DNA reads TGTGCCTCCTGGCAGGTCAACACTGAAGCTTTCTTT.

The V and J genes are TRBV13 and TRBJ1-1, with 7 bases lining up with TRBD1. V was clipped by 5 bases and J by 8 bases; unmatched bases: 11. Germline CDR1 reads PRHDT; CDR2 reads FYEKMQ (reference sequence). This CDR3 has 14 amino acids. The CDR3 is CASSRPRDREEAFF. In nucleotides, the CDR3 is TGTGCCAGCAGCCGACCGCGGGACAGAGAAGAAGCTTTCTTT.

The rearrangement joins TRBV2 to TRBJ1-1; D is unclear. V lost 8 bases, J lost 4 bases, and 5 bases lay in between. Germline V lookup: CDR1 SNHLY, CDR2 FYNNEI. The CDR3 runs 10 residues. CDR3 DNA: TGTGCCAGCCCGGGCACTGAAGCTTTCTTT. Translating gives CASPGTEAFF.

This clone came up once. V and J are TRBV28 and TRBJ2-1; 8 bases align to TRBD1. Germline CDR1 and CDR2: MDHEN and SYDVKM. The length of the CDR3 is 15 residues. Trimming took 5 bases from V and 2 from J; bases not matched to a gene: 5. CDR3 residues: CASSLRDRTYNEQFF. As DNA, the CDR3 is TGTGCCAGCAGTCTCCGGGACAGGACCTACAATGAGCAGTTCTTC.

CDR3 sequence: CASGYRQGNTEAFF. The CDR3 nucleotides are TGTGCTAGTGGTTATCGACAGGGCAACACTGAAGCTTTCTTT. The chain couples TRBV12-5 to TRBJ1-1; the match to TRBD1 covers 7 bases. The V gene end was trimmed by 4 bases and the J gene end by 2 bases; junction bases not matched to a gene: 4. Germline V gives CDR1 LGHNT, CDR2 FRNRAP. The CDR3 sequence is 14 residues long.

In DNA, the CDR3 is TGTGCCAGGGACAGGGGGTCCCTGGACACTGAAGCTTTCTTT. Amino acid sequence: CARDRGSLDTEAFF. The chain recombines TRBV5-6 with TRBJ1-1, with 10 positions matching TRBD1. Unmatched junction bases numbered 7, after V lost 8 bases and J lost 3 bases. Germline loops: CDR1 SGHDT, CDR2 YYEEEE. The CDR3 runs to 14 residues.

The CDR3 DNA reads TGTGCCAGCAGTTACTCTGTGACCGCGGAACAAGAGACCCAGTACTTC. This encodes CASSYSVTAEQETQYF. The chain recombines TRBV6-5 with TRBJ2-5; no definite D call. Trimming cost V 0 bases and J 2 bases, with 13 bases left between them. The germline gives CDR1 MNHEY, CDR2 SVGAGI. This CDR3 region has 16 residues.

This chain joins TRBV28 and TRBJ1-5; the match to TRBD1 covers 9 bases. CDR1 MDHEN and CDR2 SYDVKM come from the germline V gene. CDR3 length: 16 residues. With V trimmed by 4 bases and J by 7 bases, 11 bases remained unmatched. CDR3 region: CASSSTRQGEHQPQHF. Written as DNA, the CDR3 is TGTGCCAGCAGTTCGACCCGACAGGGGGAACACCAGCCCCAGCATTTT.

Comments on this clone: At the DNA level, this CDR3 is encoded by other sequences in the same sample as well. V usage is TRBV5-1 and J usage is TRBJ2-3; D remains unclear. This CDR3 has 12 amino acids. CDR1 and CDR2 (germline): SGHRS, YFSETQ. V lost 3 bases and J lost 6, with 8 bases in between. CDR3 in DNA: TGCGCCAGCAGCTCCAGTACGGATACGCAGTATTTT. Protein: CASSSSTDTQYF.

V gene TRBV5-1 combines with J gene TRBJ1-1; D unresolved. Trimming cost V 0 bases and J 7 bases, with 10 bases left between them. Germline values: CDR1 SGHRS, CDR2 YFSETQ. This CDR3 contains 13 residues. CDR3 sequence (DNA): TGCGCCAGCAGCTTGGCCCGGAGGTATGAAGCTTTCTTT. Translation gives CASSLARRYEAFF. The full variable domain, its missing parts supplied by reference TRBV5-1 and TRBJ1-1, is KAGVTQTPRYLIKTRGQQVTLSCSPISGHRSVSWYQQTPGQGLQFLFEYFSETQRNKGNFPGRFSGRQFSNSRSEMNVSTLELGDSALYLCASSLARRYEAFFGQGTRLTVV.

CDR3 sequence: CASSYDETGGKLFF. CDR3 sequence (DNA): TGTGCCAGCAGTTACGATGAAACAGGGGGAAAACTGTTTTTT. The chain couples TRBV6-5 to TRBJ1-4; TRBD1 matches at 8 bases. The germline gives CDR1 MNHEY, CDR2 SVGAGI. This CDR3 is 14 amino acids long. The V gene end was trimmed by 2 bases and the J gene end by 10 bases; junction bases not matched to a gene: 6.

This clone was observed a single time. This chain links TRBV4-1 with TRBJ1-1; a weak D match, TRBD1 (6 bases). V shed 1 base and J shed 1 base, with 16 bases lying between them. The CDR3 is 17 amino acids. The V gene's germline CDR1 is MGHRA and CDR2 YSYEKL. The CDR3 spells CASSQGGSQGENTEAFF. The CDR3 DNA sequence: TGCGCCAGCAGCCAAGGGGGGTCACAGGGTGAGAACACTGAAGCTTTCTTT.

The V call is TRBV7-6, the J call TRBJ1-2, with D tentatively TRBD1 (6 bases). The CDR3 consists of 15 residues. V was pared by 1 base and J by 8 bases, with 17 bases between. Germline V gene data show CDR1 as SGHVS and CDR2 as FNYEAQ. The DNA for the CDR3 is TGTGCCAGCAGCTTAGAAGGGGGGAGGGTAGGGGGCTACACCTTC. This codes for CASSLEGGRVGGYTF.

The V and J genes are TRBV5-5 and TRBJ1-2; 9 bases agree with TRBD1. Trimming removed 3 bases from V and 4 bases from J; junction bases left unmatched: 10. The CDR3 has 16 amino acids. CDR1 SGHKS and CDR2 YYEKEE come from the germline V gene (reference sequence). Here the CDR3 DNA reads TGTGCCAGCAGCTCCCCCGACAGGGGACAGGGCTATGGCTACACCTTC. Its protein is CASSSPDRGQGYGYTF.

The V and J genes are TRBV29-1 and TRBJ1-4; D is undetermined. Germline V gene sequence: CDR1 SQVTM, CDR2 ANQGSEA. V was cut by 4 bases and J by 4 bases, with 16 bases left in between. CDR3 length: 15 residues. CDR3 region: CSVVGLGRSNEKLFF. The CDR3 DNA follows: TGCAGCGTTGTCGGGTTGGGTCGTAGTAATGAAAAACTGTTTTTT.

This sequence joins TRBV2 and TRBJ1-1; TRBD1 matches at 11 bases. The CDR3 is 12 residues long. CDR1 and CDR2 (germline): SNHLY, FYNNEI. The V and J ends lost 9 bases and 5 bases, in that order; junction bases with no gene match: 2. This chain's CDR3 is CARWDRGTEAFF. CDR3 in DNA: TGTGCCAGGTGGGACAGGGGGACTGAAGCTTTCTTT.